This T cell receptor beta chain was observed in a study of cytomegalovirus exposure and HLA in healthy donors (dated by TCRdb to 2016 to 2017). With regard to the full study: An earlier analysis of several hundred of the donors reported 250 to 300 Gb of sequence data and approximately 120 million unique TCR beta sequences obtained from about 170 million T cells. An early release covering roughly 640 HLA-typed donors comprised roughly 300 gigabases of sequencing data and tens of millions of unique TCR sequences. Among the roughly 390 genotyped donors, 81% belonged to the genetic ancestry cluster associated with self-reported Caucasian donors. The study was designed to test whether signatures of past pathogen exposure could be identified by cataloging public T cell receptors. The study used immunosequencing to profile the T cell repertoires of approximately 640 subjects and linked those repertoires to cytomegalovirus serostatus. Besides the first cohort of under 700 subjects, a separate validation cohort made up of 90 to 150 different subjects was used. To predict cytomegalovirus infection status, the study combined high-throughput TCR immunosequencing, statistical association of individual TCRs with disease status, and machine learning. A later analysis re-analyzed previously published TCR beta repertoires from 660 or so donors and added high-resolution HLA genotyping to study TCR occurrence patterns. In the later analysis, no new phenotypic data were used to find candidate immune exposures; instead, reliance was placed on TCR beta sequences and their occurrence across donors. To decide whether each TCR beta V gene segment behaved as functional or pseudogenic, an earlier analysis of several hundred of the donors relied on high-throughput TCR beta sequencing. Alongside the repertoire data, information on donor age, sex, ethnicity and CMV serostatus was compiled. A later genetic analysis used genome-wide SNP genotypes for 398 of the 666 donors, treating that subset as a discovery cohort. All discovery cohort repertoires had been generated using a single sequencing platform. Class I and class II HLA loci were covered by the typing at four-digit resolution. Typing coverage varied by locus: roughly 629-630 donors for A, B, C, DRB1 and DQB1; around 560 for DQA1; more than 600 for DPA1; around 490 for DPB1. Because of strong linkage in the cohort, five DR-DQ haplotypes were treated as single units for association and clustering. Among a few hundred genotyped donors of the cohort, an average of roughly 240,000 unique TCR beta nucleotide sequences were sequenced per donor, 15% to 20% of them non-productive. On the study overall, not on this receptor specifically: Compared with the roughly 670-donor mean, donors in an Asian-associated ancestry cluster had fewer N-insertions in productive TCRs, according to a later genetic analysis. A later analysis associated roughly 17,000 TCR beta sequences with specific HLA alleles at a false discovery rate of 0.05. In vitro tests confirmed that three of the cytomegalovirus-associated TCR beta chains recognize cytomegalovirus antigens. A later analysis found that TCR association rates varied across HLA loci, with DRB1 alleles showing the most associated TCRs and HLA-C alleles the fewest. In an earlier analysis of 500 to 650 of the donors, most TCR beta V segments appeared in productive rearrangements about 87% or about 30% of the time, broadly matching IMGT annotations. The only immune exposure information available for the cohort was CMV serostatus. The authors suggested that the approach could potentially be generalized to other disease states and immunological phenotypes. While some public TCRs were present in many individuals, most TCR sequences turned up only very rarely across donors. In a later analysis, most CMV-associated TCR beta chains were found to appear HLA-restricted, with HLA associations seemingly driven largely by CMV exposure. Presence/absence analyses assumed roughly uniform sequencing depth across donors, an assumption that may not hold. A cluster of highly shared sequence variants was judged likely to represent a technical artifact of the sequencing pipeline. Because counts were too low, roughly 16 rarely observed V segments, including chromosome 9 orphons, were left out of the earlier analysis of 587 of the donors. Because the 87-base-pair reads could not distinguish some IMGT-functional V segments, including TRBV6-2 and TRBV6-3, those segments were excluded. Correlated functional status among segregating V segments might reflect linkage disequilibrium, but an unknown experimental factor could not be ruled out. A total of 164 TCR beta chains were listed by the study as associated with cytomegalovirus. Because some donors lacked HLA typing at each locus, the association tests relied only on the typed subset. In this cohort, only TCR beta chains were sequenced, and detectable features were limited by the absence of alpha or paired-chain data. When HLA alleles, especially DR and DQ, strongly co-occurred, attributing TCR associations to individual alleles was difficult. In a later analysis, HLA-associated TCR beta chains were found to be more clonally expanded and to have lower generation probabilities than equally common non-associated chains. Several of the top co-occurrence clusters appeared to be linked to parvovirus B19, influenza, CMV and Epstein-Barr virus, according to a later analysis. Cytomegalovirus status was reported to be diagnosed by the classifier with high specificity and sensitivity in both the original and validation cohorts. A later genetic analysis associated a missense DCLRE1C variant with V-gene and J-gene trimming of TCR beta chains, and an independent cohort replicated the association. A further reported finding was that TCR beta sequences accurately predicted the HLA-A and HLA-B alleles for most subjects in the first cohort.

The cohort was made up of roughly 670 healthy bone marrow donors. At the time of sampling, all cohort members were nominally healthy, though unrecorded immune exposures were likely present. The donor tested CMV seronegative, placing the donor among the 350 or so seronegative members of the cohort. A peripheral blood sample was provided by each donor, and peripheral blood mononuclear cells were used for TCR beta sequencing. Genomic DNA was extracted from the blood cell samples with the Qiagen DNeasy Blood Extraction Kit. The library relied on the immunoSEQ multiplex PCR assay. For the multiplex PCR, a mixture combining 60 forward primers for TCR Vbeta segments and 13 reverse primers for TCR Jbeta segments was used. Amplification of the CDR3 region of rearranged TCR beta genes was performed with a multiplex PCR assay on genomic DNA. The Illumina HiSeq System was used to sequence the amplified TCR beta libraries as 87-base-pair reads. The source study handled its data this way. Across the 500 to 850 repertoires, a later analysis counted tens of millions of unique TCR beta chains, around 11 million of which were shared by at least two donors. A nearest-neighbor algorithm error-corrected the raw reads and collapsed the reads into unique sequences, merging closely related sequences to remove PCR and sequencing errors. Alignment of CDR3 sequences to IMGT reference sequences was used to assign V, D and J gene segments. For a sequence to be retained, a match of at least six nucleotides was required to both a V gene segment and a J gene segment. Rearrangements were called productive when the CDR3 lacked stop codons and stayed in frame with V and J; all others were non-productive. Following IMGT convention, CDR3 was defined as the stretch from the second conserved V-encoded cysteine up to the conserved J-encoded phenylalanine. The earlier analysis of 500 to 750 of the donors excluded any sequence lacking an unambiguous match to a single V gene segment. In an earlier analysis of 450 to 700 of the donors, V segments were called functional above 56.7% productive rearrangements and were called segregating when the between-donor standard deviation exceeded 5%. A statistical classification framework was developed to diagnose cytomegalovirus status using the catalog of TCR beta chain sequences. In a later analysis, V and J genes were assigned by comparing TCR nucleotide sequences against IMGT/GENE-DB human TR gene sequences. In a later analysis, CDR3 sequences and most-parsimonious VDJ recombination scenarios were assigned using the TCRdist pipeline. In a later analysis, each TCR beta chain was defined by its CDR3 amino acid sequence together with its V-gene family, and reads lacking a unique V-gene family were excluded. To address suspected cross-contamination and a sequencing artifact, a later analysis removed 450 to 700 highly shared, low-generation-probability nucleotide sequences. For each public chain, a later analysis derived a clonal expansion index from normalized ranks of inferred template counts within each repertoire. In a later analysis, generation probabilities were computed with a VDJ recombination model fitted to out-of-frame rearrangements, and the resulting probabilities were checked against IGoR. In a later analysis, hypergeometric tests were used to score TCR-TCR, TCR-HLA and TCR-CMV co-occurrence, with a repertoire-size bias correction applied to TCR pairs. In a later analysis, false discovery rates were estimated by permuting HLA or CMV assignments 20 times. In a later analysis, co-occurring TCRs were grouped with DBSCAN, and TCRdist sequence similarity was added when clustering was performed within HLA-allele-positive subsets. For co-occurrence clustering, repertoires with fewer than 30,000 or more than 120,000 public chains were excluded, along with a handful of repertoires with anomalous nucleotide sharing. What TCRdb holds here is the immuneACCESS table cut down to in-frame rearrangements. Part of the clones is not present; checked against another copy, under half of the missing clones reflect an unresolved V gene, and the others are unexplained. V and J calls and clone size come straight from that table; D and trimming were deduced from the DNA. The sample has around 170,000 clones on record, about four fifths of them singletons. The ten largest clones represent 1.5% to 2% of the sample.

From its cysteine to its phenylalanine, the CDR3 spans 15 amino acids. CDR3 DNA is the only sequence kept; it has 45 bases, read in frame from the first base. CDR1 and CDR2 are read off the germline V gene as SNHLY and FYNNEI. V sheds 6 bases and J sheds 4 bases, leaving 19 bases between their ends. Note on this clone: It has no known antigen specificity. Base qualities are missing; no much larger clone stands one base away.

Sequenced: PBMCs. This receptor was taken from a woman in her twenties or thirties in good health and CMV-seronegative. The V gene is TRBV2 and the J gene is TRBJ2-7, and the D gene may be TRBD2, 7 bases matching. CDR3 loop: CASSGGGGPGYEQYF. The DNA sequence is given as TGTGCCAGCAGCGGGGGCGGGGGACCAGGTTACGAGCAGTACTTC.